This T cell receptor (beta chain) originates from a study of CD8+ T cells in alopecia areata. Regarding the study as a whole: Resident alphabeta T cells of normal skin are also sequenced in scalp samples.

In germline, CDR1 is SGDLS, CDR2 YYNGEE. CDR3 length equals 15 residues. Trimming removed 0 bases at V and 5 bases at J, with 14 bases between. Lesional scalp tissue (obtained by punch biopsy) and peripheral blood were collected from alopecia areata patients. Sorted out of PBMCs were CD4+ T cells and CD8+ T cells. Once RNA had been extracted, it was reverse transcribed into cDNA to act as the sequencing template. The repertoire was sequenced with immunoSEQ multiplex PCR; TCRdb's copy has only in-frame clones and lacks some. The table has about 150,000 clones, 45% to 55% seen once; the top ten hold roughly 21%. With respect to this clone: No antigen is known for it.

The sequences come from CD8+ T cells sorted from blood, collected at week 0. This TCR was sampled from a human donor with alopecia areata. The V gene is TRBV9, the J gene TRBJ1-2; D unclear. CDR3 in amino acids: CASSVEVQTLYGYTF. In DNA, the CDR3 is TGTGCCAGCAGCGTAGAGGTCCAGACCCTTTATGGCTACACCTTC.